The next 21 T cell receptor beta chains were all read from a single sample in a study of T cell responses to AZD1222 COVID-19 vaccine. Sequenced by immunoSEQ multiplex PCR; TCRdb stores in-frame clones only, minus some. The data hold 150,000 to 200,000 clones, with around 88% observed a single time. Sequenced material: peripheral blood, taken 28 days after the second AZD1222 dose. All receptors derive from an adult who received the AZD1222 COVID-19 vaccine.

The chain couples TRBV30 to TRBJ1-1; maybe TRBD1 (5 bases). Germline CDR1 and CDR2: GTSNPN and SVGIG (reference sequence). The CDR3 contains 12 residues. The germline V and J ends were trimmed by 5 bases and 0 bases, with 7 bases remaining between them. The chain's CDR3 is CAWARVNTEAFF. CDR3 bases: TGTGCCTGGGCCAGGGTGAACACTGAAGCTTTCTTT.

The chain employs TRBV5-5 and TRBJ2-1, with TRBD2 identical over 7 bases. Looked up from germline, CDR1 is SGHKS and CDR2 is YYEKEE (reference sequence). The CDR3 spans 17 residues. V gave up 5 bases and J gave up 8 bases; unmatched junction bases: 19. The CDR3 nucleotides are TGTGCCAGCAGAGCTGATCCGGGTGGGGCGGGGGTCTATGAGCAGTTCTTC. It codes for CASRADPGGAGVYEQFF. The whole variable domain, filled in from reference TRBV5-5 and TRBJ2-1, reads DAGVTQSPTHLIKTRGQQVTLRCSPISGHKSVSWYQQVLGQGPQFIFQYYEKEERGRGNFPDRFSARQFPNYSSELNVNALLLGDSALYLCASRADPGGAGVYEQFFGPGTRLTVL.

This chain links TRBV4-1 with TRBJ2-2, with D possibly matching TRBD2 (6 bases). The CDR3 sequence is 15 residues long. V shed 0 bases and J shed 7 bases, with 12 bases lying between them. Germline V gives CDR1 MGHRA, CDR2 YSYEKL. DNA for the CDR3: TGCGCCAGCAGCCAAGATCCTTCGGGGGTCGGGGAGCTGTTTTTT. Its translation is CASSQDPSGVGELFF.

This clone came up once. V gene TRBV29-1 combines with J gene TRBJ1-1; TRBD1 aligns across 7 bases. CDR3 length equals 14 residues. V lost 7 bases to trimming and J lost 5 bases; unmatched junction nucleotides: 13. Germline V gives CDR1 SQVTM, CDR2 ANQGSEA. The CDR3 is CSAREGGSRTEAFF. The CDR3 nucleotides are TGCAGCGCCCGAGAAGGGGGCAGTAGGACTGAAGCTTTCTTT. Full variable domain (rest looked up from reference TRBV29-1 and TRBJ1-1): SAVISQKPSRDICQRGTSLTIQCQVDSQVTMMFWYRQQPGQSLTLIATANQGSEATYESGFVIDKFPISRPNLTFSTLTVSNMSPEDSSIYLCSAREGGSRTEAFFGQGTRLTVV.

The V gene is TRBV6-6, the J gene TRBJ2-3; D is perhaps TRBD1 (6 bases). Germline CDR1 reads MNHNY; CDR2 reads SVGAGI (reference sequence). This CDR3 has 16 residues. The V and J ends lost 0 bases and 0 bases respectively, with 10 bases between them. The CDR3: CASSYSQGISTDTQYF. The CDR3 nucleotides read TGTGCCAGCAGTTACTCTCAGGGGATCAGCACAGATACGCAGTATTTT.

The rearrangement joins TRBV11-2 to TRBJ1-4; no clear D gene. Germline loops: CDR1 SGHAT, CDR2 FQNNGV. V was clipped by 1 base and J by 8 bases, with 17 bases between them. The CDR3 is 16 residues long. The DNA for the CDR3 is TGTGCCAGCAGCTTAGTTTCCTCAGGTGGGAGCGAAAAACTGTTTTTT. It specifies CASSLVSSGGSEKLFF. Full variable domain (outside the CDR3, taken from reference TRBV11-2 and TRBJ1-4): EAGVAQSPRYKIIEKRQSVAFWCNPISGHATLYWYQQILGQGPKLLIQFQNNGVVDDSQLPKDRFSAERLKGVDSTLKIQPAKLEDSAVYLCASSLVSSGGSEKLFFGSGTQLSVL.

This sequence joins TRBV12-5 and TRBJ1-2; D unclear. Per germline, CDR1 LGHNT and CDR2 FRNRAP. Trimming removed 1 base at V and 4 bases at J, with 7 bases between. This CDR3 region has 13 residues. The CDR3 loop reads CASGLAPGYGYTF. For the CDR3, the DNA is TGTGCTAGTGGTTTGGCCCCAGGCTATGGCTACACCTTC.

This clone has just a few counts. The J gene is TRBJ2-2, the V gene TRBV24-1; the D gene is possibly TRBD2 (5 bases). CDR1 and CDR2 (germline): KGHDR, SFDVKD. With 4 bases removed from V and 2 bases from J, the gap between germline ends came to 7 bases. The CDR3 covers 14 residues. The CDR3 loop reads CATSDGVNTGELFF. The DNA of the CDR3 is TGTGCCACCAGTGACGGGGTCAACACCGGGGAGCTGTTTTTT.

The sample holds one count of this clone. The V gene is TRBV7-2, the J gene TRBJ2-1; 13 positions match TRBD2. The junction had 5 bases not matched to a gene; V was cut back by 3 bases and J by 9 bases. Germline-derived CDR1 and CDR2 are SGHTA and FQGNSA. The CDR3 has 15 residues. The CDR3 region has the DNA TGTGCCAGCAGCTTTCCACTAGCGGGGGGGCGTGAGCAGTTCTTC. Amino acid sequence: CASSFPLAGGREQFF.

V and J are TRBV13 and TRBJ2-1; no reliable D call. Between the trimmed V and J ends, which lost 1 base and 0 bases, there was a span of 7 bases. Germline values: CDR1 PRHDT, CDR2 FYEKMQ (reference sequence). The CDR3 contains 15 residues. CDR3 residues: CASSLVFHSYNEQFF. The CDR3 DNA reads TGTGCCAGCAGCTTAGTCTTCCACTCCTACAATGAGCAGTTCTTC.

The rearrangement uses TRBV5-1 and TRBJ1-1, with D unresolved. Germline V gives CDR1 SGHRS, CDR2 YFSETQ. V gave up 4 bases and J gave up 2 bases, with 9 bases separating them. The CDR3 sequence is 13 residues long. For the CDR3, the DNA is TGCGCCAGCAGCGTGACACTTAACACTGAAGCTTTCTTT. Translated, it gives CASSVTLNTEAFF. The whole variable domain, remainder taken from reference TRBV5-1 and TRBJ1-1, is KAGVTQTPRYLIKTRGQQVTLSCSPISGHRSVSWYQQTPGQGLQFLFEYFSETQRNKGNFPGRFSGRQFSNSRSEMNVSTLELGDSALYLCASSVTLNTEAFFGQGTRLTVV.

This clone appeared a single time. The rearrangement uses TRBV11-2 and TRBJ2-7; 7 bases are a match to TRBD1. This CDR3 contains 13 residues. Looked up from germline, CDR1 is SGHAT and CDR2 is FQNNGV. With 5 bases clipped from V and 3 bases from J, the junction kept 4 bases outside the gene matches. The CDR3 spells CASSRGQNYEQYF. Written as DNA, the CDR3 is TGTGCCAGCAGCCGGGGACAGAACTACGAGCAGTACTTC.

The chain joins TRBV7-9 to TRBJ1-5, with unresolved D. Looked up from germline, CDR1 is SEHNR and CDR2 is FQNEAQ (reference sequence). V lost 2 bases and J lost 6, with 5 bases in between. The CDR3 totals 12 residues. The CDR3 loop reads CASSLTGQPQHF. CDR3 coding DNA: TGTGCCAGCAGCTTAACGGGTCAGCCCCAGCATTTT.

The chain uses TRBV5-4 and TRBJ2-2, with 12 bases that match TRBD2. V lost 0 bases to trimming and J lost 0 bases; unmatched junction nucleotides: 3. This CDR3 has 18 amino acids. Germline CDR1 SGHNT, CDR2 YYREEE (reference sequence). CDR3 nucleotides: TGTGCCAGCAGCTTGGGACTAGCGGGGGCCACGAACACCGGGGAGCTGTTTTTT. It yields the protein CASSLGLAGATNTGELFF.

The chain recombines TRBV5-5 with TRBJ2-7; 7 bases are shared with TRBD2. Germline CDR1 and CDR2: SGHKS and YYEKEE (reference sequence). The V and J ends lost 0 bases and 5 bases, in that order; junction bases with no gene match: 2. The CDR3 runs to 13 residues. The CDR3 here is CASSLDRGDEQYF. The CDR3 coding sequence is TGTGCCAGCAGCTTGGATCGGGGGGACGAGCAGTACTTC.

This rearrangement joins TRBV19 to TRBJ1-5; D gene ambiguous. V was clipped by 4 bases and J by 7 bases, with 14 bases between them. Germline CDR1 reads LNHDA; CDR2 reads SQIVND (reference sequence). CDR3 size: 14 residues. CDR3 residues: CASSRGGVEQPQHF. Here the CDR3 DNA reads TGTGCCAGTAGTAGAGGCGGTGTAGAGCAGCCCCAGCATTTT.

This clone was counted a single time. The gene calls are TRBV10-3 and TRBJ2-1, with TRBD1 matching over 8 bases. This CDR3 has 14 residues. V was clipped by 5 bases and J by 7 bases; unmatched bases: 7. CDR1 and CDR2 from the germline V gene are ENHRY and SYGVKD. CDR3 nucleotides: TGTGCCATCAGTCCAGGACAGGGAGAAAATGAGCAGTTCTTC. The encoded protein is CAISPGQGENEQFF.

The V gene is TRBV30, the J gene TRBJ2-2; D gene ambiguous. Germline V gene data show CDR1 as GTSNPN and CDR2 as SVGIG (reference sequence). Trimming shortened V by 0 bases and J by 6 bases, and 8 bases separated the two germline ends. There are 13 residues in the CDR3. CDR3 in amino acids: CAWSVNSPGELFF. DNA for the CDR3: TGTGCCTGGAGTGTAAATTCCCCCGGGGAGCTGTTTTTT.

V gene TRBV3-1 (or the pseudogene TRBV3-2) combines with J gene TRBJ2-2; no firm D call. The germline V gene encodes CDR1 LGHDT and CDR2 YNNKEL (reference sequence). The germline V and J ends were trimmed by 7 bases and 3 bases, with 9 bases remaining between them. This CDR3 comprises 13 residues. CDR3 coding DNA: TGTGCCAGCACCCGAACATACACCGGGGAGCTGTTTTTT. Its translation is CASTRTYTGELFF.

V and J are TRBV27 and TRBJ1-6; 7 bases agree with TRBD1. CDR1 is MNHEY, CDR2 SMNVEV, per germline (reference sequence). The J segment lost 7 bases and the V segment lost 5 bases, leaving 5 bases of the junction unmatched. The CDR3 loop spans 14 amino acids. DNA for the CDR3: TGTGCCAGCAGTCGTCAGGGGGGCAATTCACCCCTCCACTTT. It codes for CASSRQGGNSPLHF.

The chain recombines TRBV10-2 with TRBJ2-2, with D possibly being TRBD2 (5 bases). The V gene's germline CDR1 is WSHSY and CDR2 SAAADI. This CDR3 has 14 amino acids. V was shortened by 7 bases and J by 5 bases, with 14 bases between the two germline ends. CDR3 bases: TGCGCCAGCAAGAGCGAGACGGGAACCGGGGAGCTGTTTTTT. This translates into CASKSETGTGELFF.